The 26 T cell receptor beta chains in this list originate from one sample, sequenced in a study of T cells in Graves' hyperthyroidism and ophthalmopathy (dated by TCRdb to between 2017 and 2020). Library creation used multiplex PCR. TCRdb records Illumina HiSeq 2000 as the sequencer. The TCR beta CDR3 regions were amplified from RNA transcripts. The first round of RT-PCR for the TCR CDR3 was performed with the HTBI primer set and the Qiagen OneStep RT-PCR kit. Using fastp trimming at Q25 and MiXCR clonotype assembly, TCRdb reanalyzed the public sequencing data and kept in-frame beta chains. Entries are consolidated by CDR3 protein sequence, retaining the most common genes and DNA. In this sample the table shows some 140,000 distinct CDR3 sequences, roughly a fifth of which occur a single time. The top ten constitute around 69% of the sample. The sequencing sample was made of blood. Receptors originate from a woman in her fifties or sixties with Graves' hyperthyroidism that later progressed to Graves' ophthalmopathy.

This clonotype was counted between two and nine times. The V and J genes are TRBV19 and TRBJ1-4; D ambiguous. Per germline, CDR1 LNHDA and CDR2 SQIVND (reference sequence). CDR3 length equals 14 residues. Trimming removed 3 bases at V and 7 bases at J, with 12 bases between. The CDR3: CASSIPSEGEKLFF. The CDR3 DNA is TGTGCCAGTAGTATCCCCAGCGAGGGTGAAAAACTGTTTTTT. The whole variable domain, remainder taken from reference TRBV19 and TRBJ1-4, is DGGITQSPKYLFRKEGQNVTLSCEQNLNHDAMYWYRQDPGQGLRLIYYSQIVNDFQKGDIAEGYSVSREKKESFPLTVTSAQKNPTAFYLCASSIPSEGEKLFFGSGTQLSVL.

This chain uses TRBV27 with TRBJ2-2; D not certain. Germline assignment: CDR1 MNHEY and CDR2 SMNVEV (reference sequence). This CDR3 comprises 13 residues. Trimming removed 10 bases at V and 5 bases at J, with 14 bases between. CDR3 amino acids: CATRLVGTGELFF. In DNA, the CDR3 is TGTGCCACCAGACTGGTTGGGACCGGGGAGCTGTTTTTT.

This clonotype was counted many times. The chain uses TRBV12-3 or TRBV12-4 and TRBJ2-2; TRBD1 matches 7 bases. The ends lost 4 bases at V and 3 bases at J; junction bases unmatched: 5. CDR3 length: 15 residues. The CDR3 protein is CASSSGGDYTGELFF. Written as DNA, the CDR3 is TGTGCCAGCAGTTCAGGGGGTGATTACACCGGGGAGCTGTTTTTT.

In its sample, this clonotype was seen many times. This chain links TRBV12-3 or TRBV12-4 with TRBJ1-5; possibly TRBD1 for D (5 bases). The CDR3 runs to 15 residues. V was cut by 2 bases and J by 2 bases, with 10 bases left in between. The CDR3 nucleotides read TGTGCCAGCAGTTTATCGGCGGGGGGCAATCAGCCCCAGCATTTT. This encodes CASSLSAGGNQPQHF.

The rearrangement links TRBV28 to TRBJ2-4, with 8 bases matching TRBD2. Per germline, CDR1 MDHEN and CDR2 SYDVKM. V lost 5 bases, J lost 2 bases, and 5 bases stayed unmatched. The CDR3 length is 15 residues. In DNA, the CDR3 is TGTGCCAGCAGTACCGGGAGGGTCACCAAAAACATTCAGTACTTC. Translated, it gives CASSTGRVTKNIQYF.

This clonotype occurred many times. CDR3 residues: CASSAPSQGGRGNEQFF. CDR3 coding DNA: TGTGCCAGCAGTGCCCCCTCACAAGGCGGGAGAGGCAATGAGCAGTTCTTC. The V and J genes are TRBV6-1 and TRBJ2-1; 7 bases fit TRBD2. This CDR3 comprises 17 residues. Germline CDR1 reads MNHNS; CDR2 reads SASEGT. V was pared by 4 bases and J by 6 bases, with 15 bases of the junction left unmatched.

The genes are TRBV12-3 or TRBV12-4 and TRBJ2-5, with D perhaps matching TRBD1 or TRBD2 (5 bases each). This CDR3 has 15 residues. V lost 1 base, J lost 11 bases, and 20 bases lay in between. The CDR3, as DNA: TGTGCCAGCAGTTTAGTAGGTTCCATCTTGGGGACGCAGTACTTC. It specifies CASSLVGSILGTQYF.

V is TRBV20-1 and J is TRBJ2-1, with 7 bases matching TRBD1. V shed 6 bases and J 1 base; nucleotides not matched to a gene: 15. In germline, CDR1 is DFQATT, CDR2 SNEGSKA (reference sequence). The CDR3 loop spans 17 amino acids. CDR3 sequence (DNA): TGCAGTGCCTCGGACAGGTTGGGGATTGGGTCCTACAATGAGCAGTTCTTC. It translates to CSASDRLGIGSYNEQFF.

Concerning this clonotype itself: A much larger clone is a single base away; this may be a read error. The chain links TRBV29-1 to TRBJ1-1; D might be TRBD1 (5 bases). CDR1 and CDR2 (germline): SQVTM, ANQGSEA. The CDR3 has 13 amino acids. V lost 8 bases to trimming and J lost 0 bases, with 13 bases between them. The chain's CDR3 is CSTDWGLNTEAFF. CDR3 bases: TGCAGCACCGATTGGGGGTTGAACACTGAAGCTTTCTTT.

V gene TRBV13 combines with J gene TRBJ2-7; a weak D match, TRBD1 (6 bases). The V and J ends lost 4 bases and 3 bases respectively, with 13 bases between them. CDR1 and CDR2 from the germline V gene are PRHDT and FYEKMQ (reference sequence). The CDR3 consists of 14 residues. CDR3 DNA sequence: TGTGCCAGCAGCTACCAGACAGGTCTCTACGAGCAGTACTTC. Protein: CASSYQTGLYEQYF.

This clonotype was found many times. CDR3 sequence (DNA): TGTGCCAGCCAGGGGGCCTACGAGCAGTACTTC. It specifies CASQGAYEQYF. The rearrangement joins TRBV28 to TRBJ2-7; TRBD1 matches 7 bases. Germline V gene lookup returns CDR1 MDHEN and CDR2 SYDVKM. Trimming removed 8 bases from V and 2 bases from J; junction bases left unmatched: 0. The CDR3 is 11 amino acids.

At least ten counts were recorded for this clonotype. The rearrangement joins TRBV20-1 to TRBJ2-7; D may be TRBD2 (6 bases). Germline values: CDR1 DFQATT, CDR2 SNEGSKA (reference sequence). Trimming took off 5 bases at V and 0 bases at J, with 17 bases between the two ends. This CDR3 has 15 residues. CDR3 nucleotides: TGCAGTGCTCGCAGGAGCGGGCAAAGCTCCTACGAGCAGTACTTC. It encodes CSARRSGQSSYEQYF.

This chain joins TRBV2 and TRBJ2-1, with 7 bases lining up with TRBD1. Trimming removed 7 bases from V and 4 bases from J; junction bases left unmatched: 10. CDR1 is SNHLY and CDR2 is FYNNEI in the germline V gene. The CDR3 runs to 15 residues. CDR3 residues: CASTPGQRPYNEQFF. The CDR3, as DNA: TGTGCCAGCACCCCGGGACAGAGACCTTACAATGAGCAGTTCTTC.

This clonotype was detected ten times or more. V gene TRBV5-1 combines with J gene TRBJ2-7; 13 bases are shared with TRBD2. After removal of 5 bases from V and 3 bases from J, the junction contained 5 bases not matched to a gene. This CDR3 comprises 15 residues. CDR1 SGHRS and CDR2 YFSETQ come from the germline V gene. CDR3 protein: CASSERLAGGYEQYF. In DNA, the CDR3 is TGCGCCAGCAGTGAAAGACTAGCGGGAGGCTACGAGCAGTACTTC. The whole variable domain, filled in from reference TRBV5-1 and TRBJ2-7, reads KAGVTQTPRYLIKTRGQQVTLSCSPISGHRSVSWYQQTPGQGLQFLFEYFSETQRNKGNFPGRFSGRQFSNSRSEMNVSTLELGDSALYLCASSERLAGGYEQYFGPGTRLTVT.

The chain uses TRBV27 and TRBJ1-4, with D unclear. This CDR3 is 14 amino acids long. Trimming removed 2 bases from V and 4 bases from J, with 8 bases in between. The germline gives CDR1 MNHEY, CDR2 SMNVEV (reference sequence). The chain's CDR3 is CASSLSVFNEKLFF. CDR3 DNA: TGTGCCAGCAGTTTAAGCGTCTTTAATGAAAAACTGTTTTTT.

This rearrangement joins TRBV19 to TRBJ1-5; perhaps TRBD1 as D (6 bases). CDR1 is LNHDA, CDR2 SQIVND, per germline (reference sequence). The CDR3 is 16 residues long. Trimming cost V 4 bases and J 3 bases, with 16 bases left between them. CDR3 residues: CASSTPPGQVNQPQHF. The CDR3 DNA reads TGTGCCAGTAGTACCCCTCCGGGACAAGTCAATCAGCCCCAGCATTTT.

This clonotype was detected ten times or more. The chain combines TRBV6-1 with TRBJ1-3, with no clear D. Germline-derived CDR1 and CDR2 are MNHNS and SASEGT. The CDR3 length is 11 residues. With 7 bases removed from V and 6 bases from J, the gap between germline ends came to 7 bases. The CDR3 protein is CASIAENTIYF. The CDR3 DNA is TGTGCCAGCATTGCAGAAAACACCATATATTTT.

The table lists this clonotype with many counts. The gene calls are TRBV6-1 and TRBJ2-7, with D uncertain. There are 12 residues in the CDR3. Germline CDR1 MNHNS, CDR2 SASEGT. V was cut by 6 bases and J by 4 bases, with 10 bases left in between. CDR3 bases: TGTGCCAGCAGCCCCTCGAGATACGAGCAGTACTTC. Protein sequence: CASSPSRYEQYF.

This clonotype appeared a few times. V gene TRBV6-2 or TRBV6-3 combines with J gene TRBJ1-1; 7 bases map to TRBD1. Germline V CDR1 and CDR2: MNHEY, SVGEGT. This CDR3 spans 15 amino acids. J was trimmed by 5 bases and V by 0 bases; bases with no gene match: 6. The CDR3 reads CASSYSSGGGTEAFF. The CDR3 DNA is TGTGCCAGCAGTTACTCCTCAGGGGGAGGGACTGAAGCTTTCTTT.

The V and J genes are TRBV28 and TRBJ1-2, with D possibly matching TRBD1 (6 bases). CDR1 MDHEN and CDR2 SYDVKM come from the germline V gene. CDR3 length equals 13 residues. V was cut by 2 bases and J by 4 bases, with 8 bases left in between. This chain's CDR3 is CASSLTGTYGYTF. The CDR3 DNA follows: TGTGCCAGCAGTTTAACAGGGACCTATGGCTACACCTTC.

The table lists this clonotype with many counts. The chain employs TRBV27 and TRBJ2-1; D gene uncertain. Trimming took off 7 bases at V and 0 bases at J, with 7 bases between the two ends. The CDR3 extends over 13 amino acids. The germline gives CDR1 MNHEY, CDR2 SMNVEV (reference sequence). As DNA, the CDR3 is TGTGCCAGCACCCCTAGCTCCTACAATGAGCAGTTCTTC. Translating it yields CASTPSSYNEQFF.

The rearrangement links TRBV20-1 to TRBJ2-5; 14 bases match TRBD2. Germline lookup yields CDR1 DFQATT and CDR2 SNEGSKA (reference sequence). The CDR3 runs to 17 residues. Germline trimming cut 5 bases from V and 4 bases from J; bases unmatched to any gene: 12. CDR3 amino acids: CSALTYEGLAGVETQYF. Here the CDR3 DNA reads TGCAGTGCTCTCACGTATGAGGGACTAGCGGGAGTAGAGACCCAGTACTTC.

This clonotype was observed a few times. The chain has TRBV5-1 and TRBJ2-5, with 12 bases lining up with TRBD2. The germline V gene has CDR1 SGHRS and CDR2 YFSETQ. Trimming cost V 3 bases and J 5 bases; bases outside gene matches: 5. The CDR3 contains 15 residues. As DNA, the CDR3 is TGCGCCAGCAGCTCCGCTAGCGGGAGGGCCGAGACCCAGTACTTC. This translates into CASSSASGRAETQYF.

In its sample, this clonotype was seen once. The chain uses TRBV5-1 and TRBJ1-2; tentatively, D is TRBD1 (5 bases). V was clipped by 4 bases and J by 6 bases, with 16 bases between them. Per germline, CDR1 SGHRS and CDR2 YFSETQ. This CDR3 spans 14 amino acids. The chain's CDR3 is CASSPSGNADGYTF. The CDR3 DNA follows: TGCGCCAGCAGCCCTTCAGGGAATGCGGATGGCTACACCTTC.

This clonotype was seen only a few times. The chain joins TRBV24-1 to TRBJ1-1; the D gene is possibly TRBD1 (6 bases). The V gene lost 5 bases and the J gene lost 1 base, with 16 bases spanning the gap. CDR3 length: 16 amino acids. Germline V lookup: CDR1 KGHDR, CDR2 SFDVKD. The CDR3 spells CATSGNPGATNTEAFF. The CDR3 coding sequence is TGTGCCACCAGTGGAAACCCAGGGGCAACGAACACTGAAGCTTTCTTT.

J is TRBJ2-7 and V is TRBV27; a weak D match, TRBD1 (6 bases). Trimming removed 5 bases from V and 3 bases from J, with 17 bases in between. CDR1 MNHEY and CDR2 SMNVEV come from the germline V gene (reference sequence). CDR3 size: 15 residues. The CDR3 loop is CASSLSQGKVYEQYF. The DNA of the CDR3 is TGTGCCAGCAGTCTCTCACAGGGTAAGGTCTACGAGCAGTACTTC.